One and the same sample provided the 27 T cell receptor beta chains below, sequenced in a study of beta chain features in type 1 diabetes. Study conclusions and caveats: Among patients with Type 1 diabetes, TCRB CDR3s were moderately but significantly shorter in every one of the four CD4+ subsets.

Antigens for these TCRs are unknown. The isolated RNA, all of it, was reverse transcribed, so expressed TCRB transcripts were what got sequenced. Some clones are missing from TCRdb's copy, which holds only in-frame ones; the method was immunoSEQ multiplex PCR. The sample carries 250,000 to 300,000 clones, around an eighth recorded once. Sequenced input: naive CD4+ T cells from blood. The receptors were gathered from a man between 25 and 39 years old with type 1 diabetes.

This clone was counted a few times. The V gene is TRBV11-1, the J gene TRBJ2-5; 9 bases match TRBD2. The junction had 5 bases not matched to a gene; V was cut back by 3 bases and J by 3 bases. Germline V gene lookup returns CDR1 SGHAT and CDR2 FQDESV (reference sequence). There are 15 residues in the CDR3. The CDR3 bases are TGTGCCAGCAGCTTGTCGACTAGCGGAGAAGAGACCCAGTACTTC. Protein product: CASSLSTSGEETQYF.

With respect to this clone: The sample contains more than one DNA sequence encoding this CDR3. The chain joins TRBV5-4 to TRBJ2-2, with a weak D call TRBD2 (6 bases). CDR1 SGHNT and CDR2 YYREEE come from the germline V gene (reference sequence). The CDR3 loop spans 13 amino acids. Between the trimmed V and J ends, which lost 5 bases and 2 bases, there was a span of 7 bases. The CDR3 here is CASSSGNTGELFF. The CDR3 bases are TGTGCCAGCAGTAGCGGAAACACCGGGGAGCTGTTTTTT.

Remarks on this clone: The sample carries other DNA sequences with the same CDR3. The genes are TRBV5-1 and TRBJ2-7; the match to TRBD1 covers 7 bases. The CDR3 has 13 amino acids. CDR1 is SGHRS, CDR2 YFSETQ, per germline. V gave up 0 bases and J gave up 5 bases; unmatched junction bases: 2. DNA of the CDR3: TGCGCCAGCAGCTTGGGACAGGGCAACGAGCAGTACTTC. This gives the protein CASSLGQGNEQYF.

This clone was picked up a small number of times. The CDR3 spells CASSQDGGYNEQFF. The DNA for the CDR3 is TGTGCCAGCAGCCAAGACGGAGGATACAATGAGCAGTTCTTC. This chain uses TRBV14 with TRBJ2-1, with D tentatively TRBD2 (5 bases). V was trimmed by 0 bases and J by 4 bases, leaving 7 bases between them. The CDR3 consists of 14 residues. CDR1 and CDR2 (germline): SGHDN, FVKESK.

This clone was observed a single time. The chain combines TRBV28 with TRBJ2-5, with unresolved D. Trimming pared 4 bases from V and 2 bases from J, leaving 14 bases between. The CDR3 sequence is 15 residues long. Germline CDR1 and CDR2: MDHEN and SYDVKM. As DNA, the CDR3 is TGTGCCAGCAGTTCACCGTTCGGCAGGCAAGAGACCCAGTACTTC. Its protein product is CASSSPFGRQETQYF.

This clone turned up a few times. The rearrangement joins TRBV7-2 to TRBJ2-4, with D tentatively TRBD2 (6 bases). The V and J ends lost 0 bases and 7 bases respectively, with 13 bases between them. CDR1 is SGHTA, CDR2 FQGNSA, per germline. The CDR3 is made up of 15 amino acids. The CDR3 loop is CASSLAGGSPNIQYF. The DNA for the CDR3 is TGTGCCAGCAGCTTAGCGGGAGGCTCGCCTAACATTCAGTACTTC.

This chain connects TRBV15 to TRBJ2-7, with D uncertain. This CDR3 has 13 residues. Trimming removed 4 bases at V and 4 bases at J, with 11 bases between. Germline loops: CDR1 LNHNV, CDR2 YYDKDF (reference sequence). CDR3 in DNA: TGTGCCACCAGCATCCCTTCCTCGTACGAGCAGTACTTC. It specifies CATSIPSSYEQYF.

The genes are TRBV29-1 and TRBJ2-7; D may be TRBD1 (5 bases). V shed 6 bases and J shed 5 bases, with 17 bases lying between them. Germline CDR1 reads SQVTM; CDR2 reads ANQGSEA. The CDR3 sequence is 13 residues long. The DNA for the CDR3 is TGCAGCGTGGCTGACAGAATTGGTCACGAGCAGTACTTC. Translation gives CSVADRIGHEQYF.

The chain recombines TRBV7-9 with TRBJ2-7; TRBD2 aligns across 14 bases. The V and J ends lost 5 bases and 5 bases, in that order; junction bases with no gene match: 5. The CDR3 extends over 15 amino acids. Germline V gene data show CDR1 as SEHNR and CDR2 as FQNEAQ (reference sequence). For the CDR3, the DNA is TGTGCCAGCAGCCCTGGACTAGCGGGAGGCCACGAGCAGTACTTC. Translating it yields CASSPGLAGGHEQYF.

There are a few counts of this clone. At one of its ends the junction is not consistent with the germline gene, which may arise from a read error. V and J are TRBV6-6 and TRBJ2-5, with D maybe TRBD1 (6 bases). The CDR3 spans 12 residues. The V gene's germline CDR1 is MNHNY and CDR2 SVGAGI (reference sequence). In DNA form, the CDR3 reads TGTGCCAGCAGTTCTCCATACAGGGTCGTGGACTTC. It yields the protein CASSSPYRVVDF.

The CDR3 sequence: CAWSVGQIGSEQFF. DNA of the CDR3: TGTGCCTGGAGTGTTGGACAAATCGGTAGTGAGCAGTTCTTC. V and J are TRBV30 and TRBJ2-1; perhaps TRBD1 as D (5 bases). Germline V lookup: CDR1 GTSNPN, CDR2 SVGIG (reference sequence). The V and J ends lost 0 bases and 9 bases respectively, with 15 bases between them. CDR3 size: 14 residues.

The chain joins TRBV4-1 to TRBJ2-1; 7 bases line up with TRBD2. Trimming cost V 1 base and J 6 bases; bases outside gene matches: 9. Looked up from germline, CDR1 is MGHRA and CDR2 is YSYEKL. This CDR3 has 16 residues. This chain's CDR3 is CASSQVGGSPINEQFF. The DNA of the CDR3 is TGCGCCAGCAGCCAAGTAGGCGGGAGTCCGATCAATGAGCAGTTCTTC.

The chain couples TRBV6-5 to TRBJ1-1; 8 bases match TRBD1. The V segment lost 2 bases and the J segment 10 bases; nucleotides outside the gene matches: 0. Per germline, CDR1 MNHEY and CDR2 SVGAGI. CDR3 length: 11 amino acids. The CDR3 loop is CASSYDRGAFF. The DNA of the CDR3 is TGTGCCAGCAGTTACGACAGGGGAGCTTTCTTT.

The chain uses TRBV5-1 and TRBJ2-1, with 15 bases that match TRBD2. CDR3 length equals 18 residues. Germline CDR1 reads SGHRS; CDR2 reads YFSETQ. With 4 bases clipped from V and 4 bases from J, the junction kept 9 bases outside the gene matches. This CDR3 reads CASSRGLAGGLRYNEQFF. The CDR3 DNA follows: TGCGCCAGCAGCAGGGGACTAGCGGGAGGTTTGAGGTACAATGAGCAGTTCTTC.

The chain recombines TRBV6-6 with TRBJ2-3; 12 positions match TRBD2. V shed 2 bases, J shed 5 bases, and the junction held 5 bases outside the gene matches. CDR1 and CDR2 from the germline V gene are MNHNY and SVGAGI (reference sequence). This CDR3 is 16 amino acids long. CDR3 bases: TGTGCCAGCAGTTACCAGGGGACTAGCGGGCGAGATACGCAGTATTTT. Amino acid sequence: CASSYQGTSGRDTQYF.

This chain uses TRBV28 with TRBJ2-1; 14 bases are shared with TRBD2. With V trimmed by 5 bases and J by 10 bases, 13 bases remained unmatched. The CDR3 runs 17 residues. Per germline, CDR1 MDHEN and CDR2 SYDVKM. For the CDR3, the DNA is TGTGCCAGCAGTCCCATTCCTGGGACTAGCGGGAGTAGAGAGCAGTTCTTC. Protein: CASSPIPGTSGSREQFF.

The chain is built from TRBV19 and TRBJ2-3; D might be TRBD1 (5 bases). Trimming removed 5 bases at V and 3 bases at J, with 12 bases between. Germline V gives CDR1 LNHDA, CDR2 SQIVND (reference sequence). The CDR3 runs 14 residues. CDR3 amino acids: CASSRLGDTDTQYF. The CDR3 DNA is TGTGCCAGTAGTCGCCTAGGGGATACAGATACGCAGTATTTT.

J is TRBJ1-3 and V is TRBV7-3; D remains ambiguous. The CDR3 loop spans 13 amino acids. V shed 0 bases and J shed 2 bases, with 2 bases lying between them. Germline V gene data show CDR1 as SGHTA and CDR2 as FQGTGA. CDR3 in amino acids: CASSLTTGNTIYF. The CDR3 DNA follows: TGTGCCAGCAGCTTAACCACTGGAAACACCATATATTTT.

This clone was observed a handful of times. V gene TRBV29-1 combines with J gene TRBJ2-7; 15 bases line up with TRBD2. This CDR3 comprises 16 residues. Per germline, CDR1 SQVTM and CDR2 ANQGSEA. V shed 6 bases, J shed 4 bases, and the junction held 10 bases outside the gene matches. The CDR3 protein is CSVRTSGRAVSYEQYF. The CDR3 DNA sequence: TGCAGCGTGCGGACTAGCGGGAGGGCCGTGAGTTACGAGCAGTACTTC.

In its sample, this clone was seen a few times. This chain uses TRBV19 with TRBJ2-6, with no clear D. In germline, CDR1 is LNHDA, CDR2 SQIVND (reference sequence). The CDR3 runs 13 residues. Trimming took 5 bases from V and 0 from J, leaving 2 bases between them. The CDR3 DNA sequence: TGTGCCAGTAGTCTCTCTGGGGCCAACGTCCTGACTTTC. It encodes CASSLSGANVLTF.

J is TRBJ2-1 and V is TRBV9, with a tentative D call TRBD2 (5 bases). Germline values: CDR1 SGDLS, CDR2 YYNGEE. There are 13 residues in the CDR3. V was trimmed by 2 bases and J by 3 bases, leaving 6 bases between them. For the CDR3, the DNA is TGTGCCAGCAGCGTCGACTACTACAATGAGCAGTTCTTC. This codes for CASSVDYYNEQFF.

V usage is TRBV30 and J usage is TRBJ1-3; D gene ambiguous. Between the trimmed V and J ends, which lost 0 bases and 7 bases, there was a span of 13 bases. The germline V gene has CDR1 GTSNPN and CDR2 SVGIG (reference sequence). The CDR3 sequence is 14 residues long. The CDR3 DNA is TGTGCCTGGAGTGTATTTACGTCAGTCAACACCATATATTTT. This encodes CAWSVFTSVNTIYF.

The chain has TRBV10-3 and TRBJ2-7; a weak D match, TRBD1 (5 bases). Germline CDR1 and CDR2: ENHRY and SYGVKD. V lost 7 bases and J lost 3, with 13 bases in between. The CDR3 is made up of 13 amino acids. DNA of the CDR3: TGTGCCATCACGCGACAGCTCAGCTACGAGCAGTACTTC. The encoded protein is CAITRQLSYEQYF.

About this clone: Other DNA sequences in the sample encode the same CDR3. The CDR3 sequence: CASSSGQNYGYTF. The CDR3 coding sequence is TGTGCCAGCAGCTCAGGACAGAACTATGGCTACACCTTC. J is TRBJ1-2 and V is TRBV28; maybe TRBD1 (6 bases). Per germline, CDR1 MDHEN and CDR2 SYDVKM. The V and J ends lost 6 bases and 2 bases respectively, with 10 bases between them. CDR3 length: 13 amino acids.

This clone was seen a few times. The chain links TRBV28 to TRBJ1-2, with 8 bases aligning to TRBD1. Germline V lookup: CDR1 MDHEN, CDR2 SYDVKM. The length of the CDR3 is 16 residues. The V gene end was trimmed by 6 bases and the J gene end by 4 bases; junction bases not matched to a gene: 13. CDR3 nucleotide sequence: TGTGCCAGCAGACACTCGACCGGGACAGGTATCTATGGCTACACCTTC. It is translated as CASRHSTGTGIYGYTF.

This clone was observed a handful of times. The chain recombines TRBV2 with TRBJ2-3, with TRBD2 as a possible D gene (5 bases). The CDR3 contains 14 residues. V was clipped by 6 bases and J by 4 bases, with 14 bases between them. Germline assignment: CDR1 SNHLY and CDR2 FYNNEI. CDR3 sequence reads: CASRIGGEADTQYF. The CDR3 nucleotides read TGTGCCAGCAGGATCGGAGGTGAAGCAGATACGCAGTATTTT.

The rearrangement uses TRBV4-3 and TRBJ1-3; D uncertain. This CDR3 has 14 residues. Germline values: CDR1 LGHNA, CDR2 YSLEER. The germline V and J ends were trimmed by 0 bases and 1 base, with 4 bases remaining between them. For the CDR3, the DNA is TGCGCCAGCAGCCAAGAACTGTCTGGAAACACCATATATTTT. Protein product: CASSQELSGNTIYF.